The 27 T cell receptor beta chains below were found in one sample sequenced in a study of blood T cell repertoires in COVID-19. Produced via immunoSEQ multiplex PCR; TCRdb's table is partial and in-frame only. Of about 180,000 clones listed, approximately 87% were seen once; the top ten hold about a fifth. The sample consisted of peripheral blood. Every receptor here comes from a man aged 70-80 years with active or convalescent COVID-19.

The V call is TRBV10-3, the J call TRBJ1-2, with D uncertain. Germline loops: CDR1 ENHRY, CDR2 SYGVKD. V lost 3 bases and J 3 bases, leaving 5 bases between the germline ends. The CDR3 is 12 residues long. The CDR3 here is CAISDRDYGYTF. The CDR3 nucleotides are TGTGCCATCAGTGATCGGGACTATGGCTACACCTTC.

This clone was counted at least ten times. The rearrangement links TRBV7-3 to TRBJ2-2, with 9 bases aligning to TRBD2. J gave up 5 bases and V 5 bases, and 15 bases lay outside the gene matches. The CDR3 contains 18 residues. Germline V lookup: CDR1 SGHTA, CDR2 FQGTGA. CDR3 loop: CASSPRPAGGPGTGELFF. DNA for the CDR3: TGTGCCAGCAGCCCCCGCCCGGCGGGAGGGCCGGGGACCGGGGAGCTGTTTTTT.

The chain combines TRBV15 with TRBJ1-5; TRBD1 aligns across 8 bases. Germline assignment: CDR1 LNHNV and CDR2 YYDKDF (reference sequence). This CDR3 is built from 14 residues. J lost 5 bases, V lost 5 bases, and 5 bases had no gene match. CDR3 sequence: CATSAGGSDQPQHF. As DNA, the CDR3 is TGTGCCACCAGCGCAGGGGGCTCGGATCAGCCCCAGCATTTT.

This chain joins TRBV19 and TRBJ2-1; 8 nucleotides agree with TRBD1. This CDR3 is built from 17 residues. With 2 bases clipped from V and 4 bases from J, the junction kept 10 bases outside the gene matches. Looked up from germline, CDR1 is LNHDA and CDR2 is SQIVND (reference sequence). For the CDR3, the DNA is TGTGCCAGTAGTATACAGGGGGCGAATTTTCCGTACAATGAGCAGTTCTTC. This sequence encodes CASSIQGANFPYNEQFF.

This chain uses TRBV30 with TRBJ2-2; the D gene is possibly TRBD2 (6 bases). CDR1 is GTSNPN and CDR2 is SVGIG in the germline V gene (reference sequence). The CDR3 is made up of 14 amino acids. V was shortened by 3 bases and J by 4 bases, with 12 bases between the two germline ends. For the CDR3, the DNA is TGTGCCTGGAGCGGGGGTCGTAGCACCGGGGAGCTGTTTTTT. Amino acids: CAWSGGRSTGELFF.

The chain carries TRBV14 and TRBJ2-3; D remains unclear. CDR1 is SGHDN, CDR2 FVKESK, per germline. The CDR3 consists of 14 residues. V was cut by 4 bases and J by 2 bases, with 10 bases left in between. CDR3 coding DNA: TGTGCCAGCAGCCGCCTGACTCTCACAGATACGCAGTATTTT. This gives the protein CASSRLTLTDTQYF.

In nucleotides, the CDR3 is TGTGCCAGCTCACCTCGGACTCGGCAATTGAACACTGAAGCTTTCTTT. It is translated as CASSPRTRQLNTEAFF. The rearrangement uses TRBV18 and TRBJ1-1, with D hard to call. Germline CDR1 reads KGHSH; CDR2 reads LQKENI. The CDR3 covers 16 residues. V lost 3 bases and J lost 0, with 14 bases in between. Combining the CDR3 with reference TRBV18 and TRBJ1-1 gives the whole variable domain NAGVMQNPRHLVRRRGQEARLRCSPMKGHSHVYWYRQLPEEGLKFMVYLQKENIIDESGMPKERFSAEFPKEGPSILRIQQVVRGDSAAYFCASSPRTRQLNTEAFFGQGTRLTVV.

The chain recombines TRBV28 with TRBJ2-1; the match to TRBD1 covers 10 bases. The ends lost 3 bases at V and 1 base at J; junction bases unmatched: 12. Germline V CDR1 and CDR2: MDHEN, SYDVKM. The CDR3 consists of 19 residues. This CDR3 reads CASSLRGRTGGRSYNEQFF. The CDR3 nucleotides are TGTGCCAGCAGTTTGAGGGGAAGGACAGGGGGGCGATCCTACAATGAGCAGTTCTTC. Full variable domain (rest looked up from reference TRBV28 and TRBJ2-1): DVKVTQSSRYLVKRTGEKVFLECVQDMDHENMFWYRQDPGLGLRLIYFSYDVKMKEKGDIPEGYSVSREKKERFSLILESASTNQTSMYLCASSLRGRTGGRSYNEQFFGPGTRLTVL.

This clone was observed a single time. In DNA, the CDR3 is TGTGCCAGCACTAAGGGCAGGGAATATGGCTACACCTTC. Its translation is CASTKGREYGYTF. This chain uses TRBV5-6 with TRBJ1-2, with D possibly matching TRBD1 (5 bases). Trimming removed 6 bases at V and 5 bases at J, with 14 bases between. The CDR3 runs to 13 residues. From germline, CDR1 is SGHDT and CDR2 YYEEEE.

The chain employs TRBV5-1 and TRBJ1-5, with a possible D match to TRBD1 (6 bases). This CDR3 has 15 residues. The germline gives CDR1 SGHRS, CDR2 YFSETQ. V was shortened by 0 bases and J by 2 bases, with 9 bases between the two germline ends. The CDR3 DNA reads TGCGCCAGCAGCTTGGAGGACAGTCGCAATCAGCCCCAGCATTTT. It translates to CASSLEDSRNQPQHF.

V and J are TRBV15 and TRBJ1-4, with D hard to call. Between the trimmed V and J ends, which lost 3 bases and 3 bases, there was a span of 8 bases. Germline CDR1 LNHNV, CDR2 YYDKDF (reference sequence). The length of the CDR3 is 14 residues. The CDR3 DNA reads TGTGCCACCAGCAGGAGGGCACCTAATGAAAAACTGTTTTTT. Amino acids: CATSRRAPNEKLFF.

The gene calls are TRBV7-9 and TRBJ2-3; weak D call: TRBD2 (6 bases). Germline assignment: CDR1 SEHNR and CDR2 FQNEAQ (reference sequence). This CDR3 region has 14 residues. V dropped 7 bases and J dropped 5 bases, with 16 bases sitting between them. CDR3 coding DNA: TGTGCCAGCACTACCGGGGGAGGTGGAGATACGCAGTATTTT. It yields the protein CASTTGGGGDTQYF.

The CDR3 sequence is CATSERTGGDTGELFF. CDR3 DNA: TGTGCCACCAGTGAGAGGACAGGGGGCGACACCGGGGAGCTGTTTTTT. The chain has TRBV24-1 and TRBJ2-2; TRBD1 matches 11 bases. Per the germline V gene, CDR1 is KGHDR and CDR2 is SFDVKD. The CDR3 has 16 amino acids. J gave up 3 bases and V 4 bases, and 3 bases lay outside the gene matches.

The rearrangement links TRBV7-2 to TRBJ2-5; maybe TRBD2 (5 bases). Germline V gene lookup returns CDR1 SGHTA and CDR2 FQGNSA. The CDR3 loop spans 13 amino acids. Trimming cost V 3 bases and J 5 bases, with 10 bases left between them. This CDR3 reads CASSFGLGETQYF. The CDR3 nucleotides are TGTGCCAGCAGCTTCGGACTCGGGGAGACCCAGTACTTC.

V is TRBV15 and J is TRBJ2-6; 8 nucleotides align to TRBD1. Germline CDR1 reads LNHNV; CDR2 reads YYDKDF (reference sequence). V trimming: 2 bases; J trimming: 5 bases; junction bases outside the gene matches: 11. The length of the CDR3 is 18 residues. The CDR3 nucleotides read TGTGCCACCAGCAGATCCCTTCTACAGGGGGTTAGGGCCAACGTCCTGACTTTC. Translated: CATSRSLLQGVRANVLTF.

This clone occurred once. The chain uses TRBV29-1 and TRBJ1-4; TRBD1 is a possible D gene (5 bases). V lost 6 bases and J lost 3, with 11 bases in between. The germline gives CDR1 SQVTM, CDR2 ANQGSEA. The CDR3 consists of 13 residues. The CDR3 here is CSVGRDPNEKLFF. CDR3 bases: TGCAGCGTAGGGAGGGACCCTAATGAAAAACTGTTTTTT.

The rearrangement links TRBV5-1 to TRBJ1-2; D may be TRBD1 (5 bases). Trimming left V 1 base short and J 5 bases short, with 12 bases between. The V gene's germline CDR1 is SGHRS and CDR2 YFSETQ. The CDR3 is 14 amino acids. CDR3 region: CASSLKGGEYGYTF. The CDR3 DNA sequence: TGCGCCAGCAGCTTGAAAGGAGGGGAGTATGGCTACACCTTC.

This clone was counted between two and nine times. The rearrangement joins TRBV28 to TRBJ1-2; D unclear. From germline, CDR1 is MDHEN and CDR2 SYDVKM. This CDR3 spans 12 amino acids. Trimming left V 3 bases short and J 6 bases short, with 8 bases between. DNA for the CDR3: TGTGCCAGCAGTTTGACACTTGATGGCTACACCTTC. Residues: CASSLTLDGYTF.

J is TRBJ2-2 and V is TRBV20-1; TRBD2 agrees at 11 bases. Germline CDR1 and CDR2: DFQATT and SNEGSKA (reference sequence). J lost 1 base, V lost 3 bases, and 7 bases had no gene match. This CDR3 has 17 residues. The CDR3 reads CSASAILAGENTGELFF. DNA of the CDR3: TGCAGTGCTAGTGCTATACTAGCGGGAGAGAACACCGGGGAGCTGTTTTTT.

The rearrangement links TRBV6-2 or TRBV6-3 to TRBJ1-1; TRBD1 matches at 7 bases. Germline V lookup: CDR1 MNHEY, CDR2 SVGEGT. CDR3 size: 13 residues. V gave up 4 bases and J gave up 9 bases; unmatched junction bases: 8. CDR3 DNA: TGTGCCAGCAGTTCCGGGACAGTCTTCCAAGCTTTCTTT. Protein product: CASSSGTVFQAFF.

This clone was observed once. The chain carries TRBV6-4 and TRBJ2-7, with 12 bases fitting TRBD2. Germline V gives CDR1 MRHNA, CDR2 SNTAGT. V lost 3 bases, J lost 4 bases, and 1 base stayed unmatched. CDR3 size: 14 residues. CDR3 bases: TGTGCCAGCAGTGAGACTAGCGGGGGATACGAGCAGTACTTC. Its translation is CASSETSGGYEQYF.

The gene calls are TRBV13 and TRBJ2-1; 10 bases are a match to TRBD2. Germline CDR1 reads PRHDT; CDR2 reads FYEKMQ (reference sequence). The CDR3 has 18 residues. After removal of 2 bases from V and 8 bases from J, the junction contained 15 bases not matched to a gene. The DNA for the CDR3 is TGTGCCAGCAGCTTAAAAGGTCATATAGCGGGGGGTTACCATGAGCAGTTCTTC. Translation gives CASSLKGHIAGGYHEQFF.

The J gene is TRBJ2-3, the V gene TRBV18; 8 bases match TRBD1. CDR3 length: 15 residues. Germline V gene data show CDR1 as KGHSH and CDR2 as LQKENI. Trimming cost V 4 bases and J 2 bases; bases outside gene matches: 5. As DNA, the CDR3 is TGTGCCAGCTCACGTGGACAGGGTGACACAGATACGCAGTATTTT. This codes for CASSRGQGDTDTQYF.

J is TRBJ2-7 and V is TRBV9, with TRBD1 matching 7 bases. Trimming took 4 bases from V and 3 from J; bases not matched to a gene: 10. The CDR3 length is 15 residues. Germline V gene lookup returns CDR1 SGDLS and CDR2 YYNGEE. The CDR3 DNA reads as TGTGCCAGCAGCCCCGTGGCAGGGGGTATCTACGAGCAGTACTTC. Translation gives CASSPVAGGIYEQYF.

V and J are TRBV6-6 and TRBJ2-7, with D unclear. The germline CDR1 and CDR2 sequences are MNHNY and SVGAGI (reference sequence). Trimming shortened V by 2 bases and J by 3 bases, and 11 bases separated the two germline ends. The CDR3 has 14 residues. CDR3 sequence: CASSYTRLSYEQYF. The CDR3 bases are TGTGCCAGCAGTTACACCCGTTTGAGCTACGAGCAGTACTTC.

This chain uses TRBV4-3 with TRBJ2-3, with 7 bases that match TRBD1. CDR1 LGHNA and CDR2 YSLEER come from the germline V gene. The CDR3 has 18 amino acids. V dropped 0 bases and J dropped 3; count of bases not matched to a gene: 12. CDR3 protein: CASSQDTWAGGETDTQYF. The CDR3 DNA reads TGCGCCAGCAGCCAAGATACATGGGCAGGGGGTGAGACAGATACGCAGTATTTT.

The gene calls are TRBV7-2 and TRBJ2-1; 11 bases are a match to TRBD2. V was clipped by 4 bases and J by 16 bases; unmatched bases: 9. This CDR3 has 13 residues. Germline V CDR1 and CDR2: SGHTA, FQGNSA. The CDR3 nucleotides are TGTGCCAGCAGCTCGATGACTAGCGGGAATCAATTCTTC. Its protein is CASSSMTSGNQFF.